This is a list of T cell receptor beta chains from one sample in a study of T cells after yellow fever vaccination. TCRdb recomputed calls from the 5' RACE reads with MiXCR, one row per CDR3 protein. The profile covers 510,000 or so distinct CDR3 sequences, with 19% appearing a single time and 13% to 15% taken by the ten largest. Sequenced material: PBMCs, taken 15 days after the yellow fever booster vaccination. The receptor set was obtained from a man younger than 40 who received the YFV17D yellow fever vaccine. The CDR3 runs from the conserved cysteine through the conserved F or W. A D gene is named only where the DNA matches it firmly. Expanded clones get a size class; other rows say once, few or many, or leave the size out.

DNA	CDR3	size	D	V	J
TGTGCCAGCATCAGAAATGGGGTCGGGCAGTACTTC	CASIRNGVGQYF	few	-	TRBV6-6	TRBJ2-7
TGCGCCAGCAGCCAAGATCAGAGACAGGGGTTGGAAAAACTGTTTTTT	CASSQDQRQGLEKLFF	-	TRBD1	TRBV4-3	TRBJ1-4
TGCAGTGCTAGAGATCCCCGGTCCTGGGGTTACGAGCAGTACTTC	CSARDPRSWGYEQYF	-	-	TRBV20-1	TRBJ2-7
TGTGCCAGCGGGCGTGTAAGGGCTGTCTACAATGAGCAGTTCTTC	CASGRVRAVYNEQFF	once	-	TRBV6-2/TRBV6-3	TRBJ2-1
TGCTCCGGGACTAGCGGGGGTAGCTCCTACAATGAGCAGTTCTTC	CSGTSGGSSYNEQFF	few	TRBD2	TRBV29-1	TRBJ2-1
TGTGCCAGCAGCCGGGGACGGTGGGGCGAGCAGTACTTC	CASSRGRWGEQYF	many	-	TRBV14	TRBJ2-7
TGTGCCAGCAGTACGGGGGGCGGCAGGGGGCTTGGCTACACCTTC	CASSTGGGRGLGYTF	few	TRBD1	TRBV6-1	TRBJ1-2
TGCAGCGTCGGGTGGGCTAGCATGGGTGCCGGGGAGCTGTTTTTT	CSVGWASMGAGELFF	-	-	TRBV29-1	TRBJ2-2
TGTGCCAGCAGTGACTTATTTTCACCGAGAGAGGCCCAGTACTTC	CASSDLFSPREAQYF	-	-	TRBV25-1	TRBJ2-5
TGCAGCGTCATGAAGGGACAGGGGCAAGAGACCCAGTACTTC	CSVMKGQGQETQYF	few	TRBD1	TRBV29-1	TRBJ2-5
TGTGCCAGCAGCTTAGCGGGAAAGTCAAGCAATGAGCAGTTCTTC	CASSLAGKSSNEQFF	few	-	TRBV7-2	TRBJ2-1
TGTGCCAGCAGCCCTTGGGGGACCGACAATGAGCAGTTCTTC	CASSPWGTDNEQFF	few	-	TRBV9	TRBJ2-1
TGTGCCAGCAGTGCTTGGGGGGAAACGCAGTATTTT	CASSAWGETQYF	-	-	TRBV25-1	TRBJ2-3
TGCAGGGCTACGGGACGGTTAGATACGCAGTATTTT	CRATGRLDTQYF	few	-	TRBV20-1	TRBJ2-3
TGTGCCAGCTCACCACCGGCGGGGTCGGAGACCCAGTACTTC	CASSPPAGSETQYF	-	-	TRBV18	TRBJ2-5
TGTGCCAGCAGCCGACGGGACTCTTACAATGAGCAGTTCTTC	CASSRRDSYNEQFF	few	-	TRBV3-1	TRBJ2-1
TGTGCCAGCAGTTTATCTGCGAGCTCCTACAATGAGCAGTTCTTC	CASSLSASSYNEQFF	-	-	TRBV27	TRBJ2-1
TGCAGTGCTGGCGCCGGGACTAGCGGGAGCAATGAGCAGTTCTTC	CSAGAGTSGSNEQFF	-	TRBD2	TRBV20-1	TRBJ2-1
TGTGCCAGCAGCCACGAGTCCTTGGGGCAGTTCTTC	CASSHESLGQFF	few	-	TRBV3-1	TRBJ2-1